This TCR beta chain was identified during a study of T cells in Graves' hyperthyroidism and ophthalmopathy (dated by TCRdb to about 2019). For the study in its entirety: Peripheral blood was sampled at the time of initial diagnosis, prior to any treatment. After blood sampling, hyperthyroidism patients were treated with methimazole at a starting dose of 30 mg daily, and ophthalmopathy patients were treated with high-dose intravenous methylprednisolone. To identify TCR V-J signatures that set the groups apart, the researchers used a discovery cohort of 90 to 100 patients, made up of under 45 with Graves' ophthalmopathy and some 56 with stable Graves' hyperthyroidism. The paper describes TCR Vbeta CDR3 sequencing of about 140 peripheral blood samples, made up of 43 ophthalmopathy patients, 70 to 75 hyperthyroidism patients and 17 progressor patients. The 90 to 100 discovery patients were randomly divided into training and test sets at a 7:3 ratio. In several Graves' hyperthyroidism patients, the study also compared T-cell repertoires from thyroid tissue with T-cell repertoires from blood. Prospective prediction of ophthalmopathy was tested in an independent validation cohort of some 19 hyperthyroidism patients and 17 patients who later progressed to ophthalmopathy. The paper's findings and limits, for the study overall: Ophthalmopathy was separated from stable hyperthyroidism by a 13 V-J signature model, with over 85% sensitivity and roughly 81% specificity obtained in cross-validation and 80%/75% obtained in testing. No statistical method was used to set the sample size in advance, and investigators knew the group allocation. In validation, the model predicted progression to ophthalmopathy a median of roughly 6.1 months before onset, with roughly 70% sensitivity and 72.22% specificity. Most expanded thyroid clonotypes (frequency above 0.001) were also detected in blood, a finding suggesting that blood repertoires may reflect thyroid immune responses.

Many counts were recorded for this clonotype. No antigen is known for it. Per-base quality was not reported, and no clone a single base away is much larger than it. The TCR beta CDR3 regions were amplified from RNA transcripts. The TCR CDR3 was subjected to a first round of RT-PCR using the HTBI primer set and the Qiagen OneStep RT-PCR kit. Libraries were constructed in a second round of multiplex PCR, after which size selection and purification were carried out. Sequencing of the libraries was done on an Illumina HiSeq2000 using paired-end 100 bp reads. As for how the authors treated the data: SOAPnuke was used to process the raw data, with reads discarded if the reads contained adapters or uncalled bases, had a mean Phred below 15, or lacked an exact constant-primer or identifier match. COPE v1.2.5 was used to merge the high-quality paired reads, and each unique nucleotide sequence was defined as a clonotype. MiTCR v1.1 was used to align clonotypes to the IMGT TRBV, TRBD and TRBJ reference segments. The analysis was restricted to V-J combinations with a frequency above 0.0001, which together covered roughly 99% of the repertoires. A TCS score was defined as the ratio between F50 (clonal expansion) and ExV (chaos), using BLOSUM62-based TCRdist between CDR3 peptides within each V-J. Welch's t-statistics and random forest reduced 500 to 550 V-J features to 13, which were used in a naive Bayes classifier (R e1071). Using fastp trimming at Q25 and MiXCR clonotype assembly, TCRdb reanalyzed the public sequencing data and kept in-frame beta chains. CDR3 protein duplicates are merged, each entry listing the most common genes and DNA. What appears here as the V and J calls and clone size reflects TCRdb's work, not the paper's. This sample comprises about 400,000 distinct CDR3 sequences, roughly 14% of them detected only once. About 19% of the sample lies in the top ten.

Ophthalmopathy patients had moderately to severely active disease, Clinical Activity Score of at least 3, NOSPECS grade of at least 4, and duration under 3 months. Any patient with an uncontrolled infection, another autoimmune disease, pregnancy or lactation was excluded. Diagnoses were established on the basis of clinical symptoms, serum thyroxine and TRAb, thyroid ultrasound, and orbital computed tomography. PBMCs were separated from roughly 10 ml of fresh peripheral blood using Ficoll-Paque density gradient centrifugation. Trizol reagent was used to extract total RNA, and RNA quality was then checked on an Agilent 2100 Bioanalyzer. The sequence was obtained from a woman aged 25 to 39 with Graves' ophthalmopathy. The sequencing input was blood.

The DNA sequence is given as TGTGCCAGCAGCTTAGATGGGGGTAGCCTTGAGACCCAGTACTTC. Its protein reads: CASSLDGGSLETQYF. The sequence joins TRBV11-2 to TRBJ2-5; the D region is possibly TRBD1 or TRBD2, each matching across 5 bases. The germline V gene encodes CDR1 SGHAT and CDR2 FQNNGV. Including the terminal cysteine and phenylalanine, the CDR3 comprises 15 residues. Kept here is only the CDR3 DNA, which spans 45 bases and is read in frame from base 1. V is clipped by 0 bases and J by 5 bases, and the sequence between their germline boundaries is 13 bases long.